A selection of T cell receptor beta chains follows, all from one sample in a study of shared clonotypes between healthy human individuals. Data came from immunoSEQ multiplex PCR; TCRdb stores just in-frame clones and leaves some out. Here the sample spans hundreds of thousands of clones, about 95% being singletons. The sample comprised naive CD8+ T cells sorted from blood. All receptors derive from a woman aged 25 to 45 in good health. Each CDR3 is given with its conserved first and last residue.

j_call v_call cdr3_aa
TRBJ2-7 TRBV11-2 CASSLVAGLSDEQYF
TRBJ2-5 TRBV27 CASATSGTQETQYF
TRBJ2-2 TRBV27 CASSLPAGELFF
TRBJ2-7 TRBV14 CASSLRAGASTYEQYF
TRBJ2-7 TRBV27 CASSPPLGSSYEQYF
TRBJ1-2 TRBV5-1 CASSLTGGTYGYTF
. TRBV19 CASSMETGVSYEQYF
TRBJ2-7 TRBV7-9 CASSLDPHSYEQYF
TRBJ2-3 TRBV6-6 CASSPKTGWDTDTQYF
TRBJ2-1 TRBV10-3 CAISEPIAGEVDEQFF
TRBJ1-2 TRBV28 CASSNWTGVAGGYTF
TRBJ2-1 TRBV7-9 CASSFGTSGHNEQFF
TRBJ2-1 TRBV2 CASSGGTGYRRSSYNEQFF
TRBJ2-1 TRBV11-2 CASSLVLAGHNEQFF
TRBJ2-1 TRBV7-9 CASSPQGDPYEQFF
TRBJ2-7 TRBV13 CASSPTTSYEQYF
TRBJ2-1 TRBV27 CASSYSGRSSYNEQFF
TRBJ2-4 TRBV5-1 CASSLGEGWDIQYF
TRBJ1-1 TRBV5-1 CASNPDRVMNTEAFF
TRBJ1-2 TRBV30 CAWATGVSNYGYTF
TRBJ2-7 TRBV2 CASLAGRLHEQYF
TRBJ2-1 TRBV27 CASSFRGGDYNEQFF
TRBJ1-2 TRBV29-1 CSVEGNSYGYTF
TRBJ1-1 TRBV27 CASSLSGISSEAFF
TRBJ2-1 TRBV4-2 CASSQELGGNGEQFF
TRBJ1-2 TRBV5-6 CASSVTGNGYTF
TRBJ1-2 TRBV30 CAWSPGGYGYTF
TRBJ1-2 TRBV4-2 CASSQTGTWGYTF
TRBJ2-3 TRBV6-1 CASDTDTQYF
TRBJ2-1 TRBV7-9 CASSSGTSGTPSYNEQFF
TRBJ2-5 TRBV5-4 CASSHSKGEGQETQYF
TRBJ2-1 TRBV5-4 CASSSNSEQFF
TRBJ1-1 TRBV19 CASSINRGTEAFF
TRBJ2-2 TRBV7-3 CASSLYGVTGELFF
TRBJ1-3 TRBV27 CASSLTGIGNTIYF
TRBJ1-5 TRBV4-1 CASSPRQGGQPQHF
TRBJ1-1 TRBV13 CASSFGTEAFF
TRBJ2-5 TRBV7-8 CASSLDHREVSGETQYF
TRBJ2-7 TRBV11-2 CASSLEAGSGEQYF
TRBJ2-7 TRBV16 CASSQRDEVHEQYF
TRBJ1-2 TRBV19 CASTGTGGWDYGYTF
TRBJ1-5 TRBV6-1 CASSATGAMPYSNQPQHF
TRBJ1-2 TRBV29-1 CSVVGQSYGYTF
TRBJ2-5 TRBV28 CASTTSMGETQYF